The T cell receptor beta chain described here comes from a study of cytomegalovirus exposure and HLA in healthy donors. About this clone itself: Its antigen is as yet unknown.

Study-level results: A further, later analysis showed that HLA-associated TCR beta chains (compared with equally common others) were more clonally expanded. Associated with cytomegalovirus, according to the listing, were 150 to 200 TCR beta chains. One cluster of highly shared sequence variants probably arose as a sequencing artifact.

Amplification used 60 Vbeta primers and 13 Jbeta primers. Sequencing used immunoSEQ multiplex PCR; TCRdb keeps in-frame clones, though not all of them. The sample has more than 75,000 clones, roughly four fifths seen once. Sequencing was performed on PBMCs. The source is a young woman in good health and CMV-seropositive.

This CDR3 is CASSFSAVLWRGNNEQFF. The CDR3, as DNA: TGTGCCAGCAGTTTCAGTGCGGTTCTTTGGCGGGGGAACAATGAGCAGTTCTTC. This chain connects TRBV27 to TRBJ2-1; 7 bases line up with TRBD2. Germline-derived CDR1 and CDR2 are MNHEY and SMNVEV (reference sequence). Trimming cost V 3 bases and J 5 bases; bases outside gene matches: 16. The CDR3 runs to 18 residues.